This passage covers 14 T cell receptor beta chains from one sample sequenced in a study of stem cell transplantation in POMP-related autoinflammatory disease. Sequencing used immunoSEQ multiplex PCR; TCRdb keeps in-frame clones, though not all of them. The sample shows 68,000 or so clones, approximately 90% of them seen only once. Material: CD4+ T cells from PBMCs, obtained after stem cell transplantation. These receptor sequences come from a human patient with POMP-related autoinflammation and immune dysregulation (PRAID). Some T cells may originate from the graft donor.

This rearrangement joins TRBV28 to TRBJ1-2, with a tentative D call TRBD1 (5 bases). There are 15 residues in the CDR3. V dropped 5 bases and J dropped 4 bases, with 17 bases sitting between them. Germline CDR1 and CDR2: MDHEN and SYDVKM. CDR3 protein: CASSQTTELPYGYTF. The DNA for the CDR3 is TGTGCCAGCAGTCAAACGACAGAGCTACCCTATGGCTACACCTTC.

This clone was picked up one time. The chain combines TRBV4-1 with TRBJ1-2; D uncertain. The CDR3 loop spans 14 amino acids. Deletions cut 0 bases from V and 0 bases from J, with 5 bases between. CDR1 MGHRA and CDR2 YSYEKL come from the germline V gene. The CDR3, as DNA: TGCGCCAGCAGCCAAGACCCGACTAACTATGGCTACACCTTC. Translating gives CASSQDPTNYGYTF.

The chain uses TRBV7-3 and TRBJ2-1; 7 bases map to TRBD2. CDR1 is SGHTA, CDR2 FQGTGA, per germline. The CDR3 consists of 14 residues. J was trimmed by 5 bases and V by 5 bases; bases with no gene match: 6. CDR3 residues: CASSPLTSNNEQFF. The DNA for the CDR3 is TGTGCCAGCAGCCCTCTGACTAGCAACAATGAGCAGTTCTTC.

CDR3 DNA: TGTGCCAGCAGCCCCACACCCGACAGGGAAAGTTCACCCCTCCACTTT. Amino acids: CASSPTPDRESSPLHF. This rearrangement joins TRBV7-6 to TRBJ1-6; 7 bases match TRBD1. V gave up 5 bases and J gave up 9 bases; unmatched junction bases: 13. Germline V gives CDR1 SGHVS, CDR2 FNYEAQ. This CDR3 has 16 residues.

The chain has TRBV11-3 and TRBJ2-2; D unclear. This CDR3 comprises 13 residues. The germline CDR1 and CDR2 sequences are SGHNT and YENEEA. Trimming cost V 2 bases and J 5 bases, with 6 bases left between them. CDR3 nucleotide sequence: TGTGCCAGCAGCTTACTTCGTACCGGGGAGCTGTTTTTT. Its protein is CASSLLRTGELFF.

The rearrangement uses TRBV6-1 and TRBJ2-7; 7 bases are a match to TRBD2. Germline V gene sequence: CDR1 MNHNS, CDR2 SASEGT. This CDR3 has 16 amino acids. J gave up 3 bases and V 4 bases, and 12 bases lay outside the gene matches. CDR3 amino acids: CASSVNGGSLIYEQYF. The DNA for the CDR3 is TGTGCCAGCAGTGTTAACGGCGGGAGCTTAATCTACGAGCAGTACTTC.

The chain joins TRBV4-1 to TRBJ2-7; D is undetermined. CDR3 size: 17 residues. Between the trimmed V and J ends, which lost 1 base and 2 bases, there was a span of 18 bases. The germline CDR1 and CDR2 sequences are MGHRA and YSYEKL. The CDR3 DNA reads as TGCGCCAGCAGCCAAGTTACCGCTGGCCAGTTCCCCTACGAGCAGTACGTC. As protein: CASSQVTAGQFPYEQYV.

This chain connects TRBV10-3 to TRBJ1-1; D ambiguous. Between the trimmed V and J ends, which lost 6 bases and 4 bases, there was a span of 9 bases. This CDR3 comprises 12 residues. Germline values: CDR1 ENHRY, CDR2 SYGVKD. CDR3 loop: CAIRDIGTEAFF. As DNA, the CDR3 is TGTGCCATCAGGGATATAGGCACTGAAGCTTTCTTT.

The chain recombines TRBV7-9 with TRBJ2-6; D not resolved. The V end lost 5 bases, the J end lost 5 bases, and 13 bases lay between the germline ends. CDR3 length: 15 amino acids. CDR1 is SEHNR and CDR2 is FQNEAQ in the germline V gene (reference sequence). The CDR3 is CASSIPTWRANVLTF. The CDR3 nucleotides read TGTGCCAGCAGCATTCCGACTTGGCGGGCCAACGTCCTGACTTTC.

In nucleotides, the CDR3 is TGCGCCAGCAGCTTGGTGGGAGATACGCAGTATTTT. Translated: CASSLVGDTQYF. This chain connects TRBV5-1 to TRBJ2-3; no clear D. The CDR3 extends over 12 amino acids. The V end lost 0 bases, the J end lost 5 bases, and 4 bases lay between the germline ends. Germline V gene lookup returns CDR1 SGHRS and CDR2 YFSETQ.

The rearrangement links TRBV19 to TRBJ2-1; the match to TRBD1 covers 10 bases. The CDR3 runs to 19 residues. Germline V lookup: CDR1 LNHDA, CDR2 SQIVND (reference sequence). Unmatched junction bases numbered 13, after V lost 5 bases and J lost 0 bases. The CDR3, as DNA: TGTGCCAGTAGTGCCTATGGGACAGGGGCCCCTAGCTCCTACAATGAGCAGTTCTTC. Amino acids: CASSAYGTGAPSSYNEQFF.

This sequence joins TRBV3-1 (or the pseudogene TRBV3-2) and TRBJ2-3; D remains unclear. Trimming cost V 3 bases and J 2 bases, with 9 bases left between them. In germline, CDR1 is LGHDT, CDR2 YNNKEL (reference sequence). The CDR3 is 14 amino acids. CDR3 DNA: TGTGCCAGCAGCCAGGGTCAGTCCACAGATACGCAGTATTTT. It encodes CASSQGQSTDTQYF.

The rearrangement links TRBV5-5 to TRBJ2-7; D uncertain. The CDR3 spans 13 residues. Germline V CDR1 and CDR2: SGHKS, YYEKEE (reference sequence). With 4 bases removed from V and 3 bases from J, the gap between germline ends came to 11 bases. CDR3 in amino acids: CASSPDPFYEQYF. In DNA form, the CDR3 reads TGTGCCAGCAGCCCCGATCCTTTCTACGAGCAGTACTTC.

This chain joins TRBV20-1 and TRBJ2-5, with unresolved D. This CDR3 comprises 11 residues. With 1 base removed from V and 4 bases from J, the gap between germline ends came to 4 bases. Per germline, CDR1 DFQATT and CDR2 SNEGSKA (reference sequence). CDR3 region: CSARGLETQYF. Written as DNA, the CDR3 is TGCAGTGCTAGAGGACTAGAGACCCAGTACTTC.